The source of this T cell receptor beta chain is a study of T cell responses to AZD1222 COVID-19 vaccine. Whole-study findings and limits: White British donors predominated, females outnumbered males, and clonal diversity was possibly underestimated. Increases in Spike-specific TCR breadth and depth were seen after two AZD1222 doses.

Note on this clone: Its target is not known.

Assay used: immunoSEQ multiplex PCR; TCRdb lists only in-frame clones, some missing. The sample contains about 140,000 clones, approximately 92% of which appear only once. The CDR3 consists of 15 residues. CDR1 is SEHNR and CDR2 is FQNEAQ in the germline V gene (reference sequence). V was clipped by 2 bases and J by 1 base, with 11 bases between them. V gene TRBV7-9 combines with J gene TRBJ1-1; D unclear. The TCR comes from an adult who received the AZD1222 COVID-19 vaccine. Material: peripheral blood, obtained 28 days after the second AZD1222 dose. DNA of the CDR3: TGTGCCAGCAGCTTAATTAGCGGCACGAACACTGAAGCTTTCTTT. Residues: CASSLISGTNTEAFF.